A selection of T cell receptor beta chains follows, all from one sample in a study of blood T cell repertoires in COVID-19. Sequencing used immunoSEQ multiplex PCR; TCRdb keeps in-frame clones, though not all of them. The sample shows about 170,000 clones, about four fifths of them seen only once. Sequencing was performed on PBMCs or T cells enriched from blood (not recorded which). Receptors were obtained from a woman aged 45-65 years in a cohort exposed to, infected with or recovered from COVID-19 (not recorded which). The CDR3 runs from the conserved cysteine through the conserved F or W. The D gene is left open where the match is weak. Not all rows give a size; the values are once, few, many and, for expanded clones, a class.

V	size	D	J	DNA	CDR3
TRBV25-1	-	TRBD1	TRBJ1-2	TGTGCCAGCAGTGTAGGGGGCTTCTATGGCTACACCTTC	CASSVGGFYGYTF
TRBV6-2/TRBV6-3	-	-	TRBJ2-3	TGTGCCAGCAGTTACCGGGGGAGACTTGTCACAGATACGCAGTATTTT	CASSYRGRLVTDTQYF
TRBV5-1	once	TRBD1	TRBJ2-1	TGCGCCAGCAGCTTGGTGGGGGACAGGGAGTATGAGCAGTTCTTC	CASSLVGDREYEQFF
TRBV10-3	-	-	TRBJ2-3	TGTGCCATCATGGCGGACAGCCGCACAGATACGCAGTATTTT	CAIMADSRTDTQYF
TRBV4-1	-	-	TRBJ2-5	TGCGCCAGCAGCCAACCGAGAGCCAGGGGAGAGACCCAGTACTTC	CASSQPRARGETQYF
TRBV6-5	-	TRBD1	TRBJ1-5	TGTGCCAGCAGTATCGGCAGGGGGTCCAATCAGCCCCAGCATTTT	CASSIGRGSNQPQHF
TRBV5-1	-	TRBD2	TRBJ2-1	TGCGCCAGCAGCCCTTCGGGACTAGCGGGGGGTTACAATGAGCAGTTCTTC	CASSPSGLAGGYNEQFF
TRBV4-2	-	-	TRBJ1-2	TGTGCCAGCAGCCCAGCGGGGGGGAACTATGGCTACACCTTC	CASSPAGGNYGYTF
TRBV19	few	-	TRBJ1-1	TGTGCCAGTAGTATACCCCACGGGTCGGGAACTGAAGCTTTCTTT	CASSIPHGSGTEAFF
TRBV6-5	-	-	TRBJ1-1	TGTGCCAGCAAGACAGAGATGAACACTGAAGCTTTCTTT	CASKTEMNTEAFF
TRBV19	-	TRBD1	TRBJ2-1	TGTGCCAGTAGTATACCGGGACAGGGGAGCAATGAGCAGTTCTTC	CASSIPGQGSNEQFF
TRBV28	few	TRBD1	TRBJ1-1	TGTGCCAGCAGGGTATCCGGGACAGAAGAAGCTTTCTTT	CASRVSGTEEAFF
TRBV18	-	TRBD2	TRBJ2-3	TGTGCCAGCTCACCATTTAGCGGGAGCGAGATCACAGATACGCAGTATTTT	CASSPFSGSEITDTQYF
TRBV5-4	many	TRBD1	TRBJ1-3	TGTGCCAGCAGCTCCTTCGGGACAGGGTCCGGAAACACCATATATTTT	CASSSFGTGSGNTIYF
TRBV11-3	-	TRBD2	TRBJ2-1	TGTGCCAGCAGCTTAGATCGGAGCGGGAGAACCAATGAGCAGTTCTTC	CASSLDRSGRTNEQFF
TRBV5-1	-	-	TRBJ2-2	TGCGCCAGCAGCTTGGCCAATTGGGGCAGTGGGGACACCGGGGAGCTGTTTTTT	CASSLANWGSGDTGELFF
TRBV6-5	-	-	TRBJ2-1	TGTGCCAGCAGACCCTCCCAGCGAGCCTACAATGAGCAGTTCTTC	CASRPSQRAYNEQFF
TRBV5-1	-	TRBD1	TRBJ2-2	TGCGCCAGCAGCGGGTGGACAGGGGGCCTCACCGGGGAGCTGTTTTTT	CASSGWTGGLTGELFF
TRBV23-1	-	TRBD1	TRBJ2-7	TGCGCCAGCTCGGGACAGTACGAGCAGTACTTC	CASSGQYEQYF